A single sample is the source of the 19 T cell receptor beta chains below, sequenced in a study of read filtering for tumor transcriptome and immune sequencing. This library used approximately 390 ng RNA and molecular barcoded adaptors spanning alpha/delta and beta/gamma chains. TCRdb used MiXCR to reprocess the reads, holding one entry per CDR3 protein. Among about 46,000 distinct CDR3 sequences, 15% to 20% were seen once, and the ten largest hold less than 45%. The sample was a population of CD138-negative cells sorted from bone marrow. Receptors originate from a donor at least 40 years old with multiple myeloma.

The table lists this clonotype with many counts. The chain has TRBV2 and TRBJ1-1; D gene unclear. The CDR3 length is 13 residues. Germline-derived CDR1 and CDR2 are SNHLY and FYNNEI. V was cut by 3 bases and J by 4 bases, with 9 bases left in between. The CDR3 sequence: CASSDSGFTEAFF. The CDR3 DNA sequence: TGTGCCAGCAGTGATTCGGGGTTCACTGAAGCTTTCTTT.

This clonotype appeared many times. The chain links TRBV7-8 to TRBJ1-5, with a tentative D call TRBD1 (6 bases). CDR3 size: 15 residues. In germline, CDR1 is SGHVS, CDR2 FQNEAQ. Trimming pared 0 bases from V and 2 bases from J, leaving 8 bases between. The CDR3 here is CASSLAYRGNQPQHF. The CDR3, as DNA: TGTGCCAGCAGCTTAGCGTACAGGGGCAATCAGCCCCAGCATTTT.

This clonotype was seen many times. The chain joins TRBV29-1 to TRBJ2-1; unclear D gene. The CDR3 is made up of 12 amino acids. Germline CDR1 SQVTM, CDR2 ANQGSEA. Trimming removed 8 bases at V and 2 bases at J, with 10 bases between. CDR3 sequence reads: CSSQEPYNEQFF. In nucleotides, the CDR3 is TGCAGCTCCCAGGAACCCTACAATGAGCAGTTCTTC.

This clonotype came up many times. The chain carries TRBV6-2 or TRBV6-3 and TRBJ2-3, with D possibly TRBD2 on 5 matching bases. Germline CDR1 is MNHEY and CDR2 is SVGEGT. The CDR3 contains 14 residues. V lost 4 bases, J lost 0 bases, and 8 bases lay in between. DNA of the CDR3: TGTGCCAGCAGTTCAGGAGGAAGCACAGATACGCAGTATTTT. Encoded protein: CASSSGGSTDTQYF.

As regards this clonotype: This may be a read error, as it is one base from a much larger clone. This chain joins TRBV3-1 and TRBJ1-6; D is uncertain. This CDR3 spans 14 amino acids. CDR1 is LGHDT, CDR2 YNNKEL, per germline (reference sequence). Deletions cut 0 bases from V and 9 bases from J, with 9 bases between. The CDR3 DNA reads TGTGCCAGCAGCCAAGAGCAGACGAGTTCACCCCTCCACTTT. Translated, it gives CASSQEQTSSPLHF.

Turning to this clonotype: Given the absence of the conserved phenylalanine or tryptophan at the CDR3 end, a read error is likely. The limits of the CDR3 on the DNA are not certain, so only TCRdb's listed CDR3 is given. The V gene is TRBV6-5, the J gene TRBJ1-1; TRBD1, as called in the table, went unchecked against the DNA. Including both end residues, the CDR3 is 18 amino acids long. Germline V gene lookup returns CDR1 MNHEY and CDR2 SVGAGI. CDR3 region: CASSYMGTQGKLNTEDFS.

V usage is TRBV2 and J usage is TRBJ1-2; D possibly corresponds to TRBD1 (5 bases). The CDR3 contains 11 residues. Germline values: CDR1 SNHLY, CDR2 FYNNEI. V lost 7 bases, J lost 5 bases, and 8 bases lay in between. This CDR3 is CASTGEYGYTF. The CDR3 bases are TGTGCCAGCACGGGGGAGTATGGCTACACCTTC.

This clonotype was found a few times. The chain combines TRBV14 with TRBJ2-5, with TRBD2 matching over 12 bases. J gave up 6 bases and V 0 bases, and 11 bases lay outside the gene matches. This CDR3 has 18 amino acids. Per germline, CDR1 SGHDN and CDR2 FVKESK. The CDR3 is CASSQDHSTSGRTKTQYF. CDR3 DNA: TGTGCCAGCAGCCAAGACCACTCAACTAGCGGGAGGACGAAGACCCAGTACTTC.

In its sample, this clonotype was seen many times. The rearrangement joins TRBV5-1 to TRBJ2-7; 9 bases are shared with TRBD1. The CDR3 covers 14 residues. Looked up from germline, CDR1 is SGHRS and CDR2 is YFSETQ. V lost 2 bases and J lost 9; bases outside the gene matches: 9. The CDR3 DNA sequence: TGCGCCAGCAGCTTCACGGGACAGGGAAAGAGGCAGTACTTC. It is translated as CASSFTGQGKRQYF. Full variable domain (outside the CDR3, taken from reference TRBV5-1 and TRBJ2-7): KAGVTQTPRYLIKTRGQQVTLSCSPISGHRSVSWYQQTPGQGLQFLFEYFSETQRNKGNFPGRFSGRQFSNSRSEMNVSTLELGDSALYLCASSFTGQGKRQYFGPGTRLTVT.

Many counts were recorded for this clonotype. The rearrangement links TRBV5-1 to TRBJ2-1; 7 nucleotides agree with TRBD1. CDR3 length equals 15 residues. Trimming removed 3 bases from V and 0 bases from J; junction bases left unmatched: 3. Germline CDR1 is SGHRS and CDR2 is YFSETQ. CDR3 amino acids: CASSSGQNSYNEQFF. CDR3 nucleotide sequence: TGCGCCAGCAGCTCGGGACAGAACTCCTACAATGAGCAGTTCTTC.

This chain connects TRBV27 to TRBJ2-7; D possibly corresponds to TRBD1 (5 bases). This CDR3 is built from 14 residues. Germline CDR1 is MNHEY and CDR2 is SMNVEV (reference sequence). V lost 3 bases and J 2 bases, leaving 11 bases between the germline ends. In DNA form, the CDR3 reads TGTGCCAGCAGTTTGAGCCAGGGTACCTACGAGCAGTACTTC. Its protein product is CASSLSQGTYEQYF.

This clonotype was recorded many times. The gene calls are TRBV5-1 and TRBJ2-3, with D uncertain. The CDR3 extends over 13 amino acids. The V end lost 3 bases, the J end lost 2 bases, and 7 bases lay between the germline ends. Germline V gene sequence: CDR1 SGHRS, CDR2 YFSETQ. The DNA of the CDR3 is TGCGCCAGCAGCTATCGAGTCACAGATACGCAGTATTTT. Amino acids: CASSYRVTDTQYF.

This clonotype appeared many times. The rearrangement joins TRBV11-1 to TRBJ2-7; possibly TRBD1 or TRBD2 for D (5 bases each). The V and J ends lost 0 bases and 2 bases respectively, with 5 bases between them. The germline V gene has CDR1 SGHAT and CDR2 FQDESV (reference sequence). This CDR3 region has 13 residues. CDR3 nucleotides: TGTGCCAGCAGCTTAGCGGGGGCCTACGAGCAGTACTTC. This gives the protein CASSLAGAYEQYF.

Relative to its sample, this clonotype is medium-sized (0.01 to 0.1%). The rearrangement joins TRBV19 to TRBJ2-1; TRBD2 agrees at 9 bases. After removal of 1 base from V and 7 bases from J, the junction contained 2 bases not matched to a gene. The CDR3 spans 14 residues. Germline CDR1 is LNHDA and CDR2 is SQIVND (reference sequence). DNA for the CDR3: TGTGCCAGTAGTATAGGGCTAGCGGGGAATGAGCAGTTCTTC. Its translation: CASSIGLAGNEQFF.

Ten or more counts support this clonotype. This chain uses TRBV3-1 with TRBJ2-5; 7 positions match TRBD1. The V gene end was trimmed by 3 bases and the J gene end by 7 bases; junction bases not matched to a gene: 5. The CDR3 has 13 amino acids. Germline CDR1 and CDR2: LGHDT and YNNKEL (reference sequence). The CDR3 coding sequence is TGTGCCAGCAGCCAGGACAGGATCGGGACCCAGTACTTC. Translated: CASSQDRIGTQYF.

In regard to this clonotype: Given a much more abundant clone one base away, this may be a read error. The chain links TRBV28 to TRBJ2-7; D remains unclear. V was clipped by 10 bases and J by 2 bases, with 12 bases between them. Germline V gives CDR1 MDHEN, CDR2 SYDVKM. The length of the CDR3 is 12 residues. CDR3 DNA sequence: TGTGCCACCCGAGGTTCCGCCTACGAGCAGTACTTC. This gives the protein CATRGSAYEQYF.

This clonotype was seen many times. The CDR3, as DNA: TGCAGCGTTGTGGAAGTGGGAGGTTCCTACAATGAGCAGTTCTTC. It specifies CSVVEVGGSYNEQFF. The rearrangement uses TRBV29-1 and TRBJ2-1; possible D gene TRBD2, 6 bases. Trimming removed 4 bases at V and 1 base at J, with 14 bases between. Per the germline V gene, CDR1 is SQVTM and CDR2 is ANQGSEA. The CDR3 is 15 amino acids.

This clonotype showed up many times. The rearrangement uses TRBV5-6 and TRBJ2-1, with D hard to call. The CDR3 has 15 residues. Trimming removed 4 bases from V and 2 bases from J, with 13 bases in between. CDR1 SGHDT and CDR2 YYEEEE come from the germline V gene. In DNA form, the CDR3 reads TGTGCCAGCAGCGCCGTAGAGATGGCCTACAATGAGCAGTTCTTC. As protein: CASSAVEMAYNEQFF.

The V gene is TRBV5-1, the J gene TRBJ2-5, with D perhaps matching TRBD2 (7 bases). The CDR3 consists of 14 residues. Per germline, CDR1 SGHRS and CDR2 YFSETQ. V dropped 7 bases and J dropped 5 bases, with 18 bases sitting between them. The CDR3 sequence: CASRGGGAGETQYF. Here the CDR3 DNA reads TGCGCCAGCCGTGGAGGGGGGGCAGGGGAGACCCAGTACTTC.